The T cell receptor (beta chain) under discussion was sequenced for a study of CD8 T cells in ankylosing spondylitis. General study results and limits: Clones linked with disease were CD8+ and fairly uncommon in the peripheral blood. Previously reported in reactive arthritis synovial fluid and blood were some of the motif variants. As reported, disease-linked clones showed significant enrichment in matched ankylosing spondylitis synovial fluid.

The CDR3 loop spans 15 amino acids. Germline CDR1 and CDR2: MNHNS and SASEGT. Trimming took 5 bases from V and 4 from J; bases not matched to a gene: 10. TCR beta libraries were made by quantitative 5'-RACE with molecular barcodes. Each CDR3 protein is one row after TCRdb ran MiXCR on the 5' RACE reads. The repertoire holds about 140,000 distinct CDR3 sequences, with about 8% as singletons. About this clonotype itself: Antigen specificity is unknown.

This clonotype was sampled from a male donor with ankylosing spondylitis. Specimen: synovial fluid, either unsorted or a sorted T cell fraction (not recorded which). The gene calls are TRBV6-1 and TRBJ1-2, with 7 bases matching TRBD1. The CDR3 bases are TGTGCCAGCAGTCCAAGACAGGGAGGTATCTATGGCTACACCTTC. It specifies CASSPRQGGIYGYTF.